This record concerns one TCR beta chain sequence. Antigen: not known. The data belong to a study of OX40 agonist ivuxolimab in advanced cancers. Study-wide context: Three patients showed partial responses: one hepatocellular carcinoma and two cutaneous melanoma cases. Study conclusions and caveats: CD8+ T cells (on average) carried more expanded clones than CD4+ T cells.

The table came from immunoSEQ multiplex PCR; TCRdb's copy has only in-frame clones and leaves some out. The repertoire has about 36,000 clones, about 81% of them found once; the top ten carry about 20%. This specimen was CD4+ or CD8+ T cells sorted from blood, taken in a trial of the OX40 agonist ivuxolimab. The clonotype originates from an adult with an advanced solid tumor such as melanoma, head and neck, liver or kidney cancer.

The CDR3 reads CASSAQGATEAFF. CDR3 sequence (DNA): TGTGCCAGCAGTGCACAGGGGGCCACTGAAGCTTTCTTT. V gene TRBV6-8 combines with J gene TRBJ1-1, with TRBD1 matching 9 bases. The CDR3 is 13 amino acids. The germline V gene encodes CDR1 MNHGY and CDR2 SAAAGT. J gave up 4 bases and V 5 bases, and 2 bases lay outside the gene matches.